The 6 T cell receptor beta chains below were found in one sample sequenced in a study of shared clonotypes between healthy human individuals. Sequencing was performed with immunoSEQ multiplex PCR; in TCRdb, only in-frame clones are kept and a portion is missing. In the table there are around 1.5 million clones, 98% of which are singletons. Material: naive CD4+ T cells sorted from blood. Subset here: CD45RA+ positively selected. Receptors were obtained from a man aged 25 to 40 in good health.

The chain uses TRBV6-5 and TRBJ1-1, with 8 bases fitting TRBD1. CDR1 is MNHEY and CDR2 is SVGAGI in the germline V gene. Germline trimming cut 5 bases from V and 9 bases from J; bases unmatched to any gene: 11. CDR3 length: 14 residues. CDR3 sequence: CASSNRGSPPQAFF. CDR3 nucleotide sequence: TGTGCCAGCAGTAACAGGGGGTCCCCGCCGCAAGCTTTCTTT.

V gene TRBV15 combines with J gene TRBJ2-2; D gene uncertain. The CDR3 runs to 15 residues. Trimming pared 1 base from V and 5 bases from J, leaving 11 bases between. The germline gives CDR1 LNHNV, CDR2 YYDKDF (reference sequence). The CDR3 reads CATSRVRLPTGELFF. The CDR3 DNA follows: TGTGCCACCAGCAGAGTGAGACTCCCTACCGGGGAGCTGTTTTTT.

Comment on this clone: Other DNA sequences from this sample encode an identical CDR3 as well. The V gene is TRBV28, the J gene TRBJ2-7; D is possibly TRBD1 (5 bases). Germline CDR1 is MDHEN and CDR2 is SYDVKM. V gave up 3 bases and J gave up 2 bases, with 11 bases separating them. The CDR3 contains 14 residues. The CDR3 is CASSFRDRAYEQYF. The CDR3 bases are TGTGCCAGCAGTTTTCGTGACAGAGCCTACGAGCAGTACTTC.

This chain links TRBV10-2 with TRBJ2-7; D is unresolved. This CDR3 comprises 11 residues. The V gene's germline CDR1 is WSHSY and CDR2 SAAADI. V was cut by 6 bases and J by 3 bases, with 6 bases left in between. The CDR3 reads CASSAIYEQYF. CDR3 DNA: TGCGCCAGCAGCGCGATCTACGAGCAGTACTTC.

The rearrangement joins TRBV4-1 to TRBJ1-3; a weak D match, TRBD1 (6 bases). V was pared by 4 bases and J by 1 base, with 8 bases between. Germline loops: CDR1 MGHRA, CDR2 YSYEKL. The length of the CDR3 is 14 residues. CDR3 in amino acids: CASSRQGSGNTIYF. The CDR3 bases are TGCGCCAGCAGCCGCCAGGGGTCTGGAAACACCATATATTTT.

This chain connects TRBV7-2 to TRBJ1-1, with 7 bases matching TRBD1. CDR3 size: 15 residues. The germline V gene encodes CDR1 SGHTA and CDR2 FQGNSA. Germline trimming cut 1 base from V and 10 bases from J; bases unmatched to any gene: 12. The DNA for the CDR3 is TGTGCCAGCAGCTTAGGGTCGACAGGGAGTTCGAGAGCTTTCTTT. The encoded protein is CASSLGSTGSSRAFF.